This entry features one T cell receptor (beta chain) sequence. Its antigen is unidentified. Reverse transcription of extracted RNA yielded cDNA, which provided the sequencing template. Assay: immunoSEQ multiplex PCR; the TCRdb copy retains only in-frame clones and omits some. The table records some 99,000 clones, approximately 66% of them present only once. The germline V gene has CDR1 LGHNA and CDR2 YSLEER. V lost 0 bases and J 4 bases, leaving 10 bases between the germline ends. This CDR3 is 15 amino acids long. The treatment here: oral pan-JAK inhibitor, 5-10 mg twice daily. Peripheral blood samples and lesional scalp punch biopsies were obtained from alopecia areata patients. The data were taken from a study of CD8+ T cells in alopecia areata. Study-level findings and limits: Patients displayed less clarity in TCR sharing than mice, a finding possibly related to HLA. Uncertainty about whether baseline CD8+ expansion is linked to response remains, with one nonresponder.

This clonotype was obtained from a human donor with alopecia areata. The rearrangement uses TRBV4-3 and TRBJ1-3; a possible D gene is TRBD1 (6 bases). This specimen consisted of CD8+ T cells sorted from blood, obtained at week 4, from a patient treated with tofacitinib. CDR3 sequence (DNA): TGCGCCAGCAGCCAAGATCCGGGGGCAGGAAACACCATATATTTT. Residues: CASSQDPGAGNTIYF.